One T cell receptor beta chain is described in this entry. This CDR3 is built from 13 residues. Germline CDR1 and CDR2: MRHNA and SNTAGT. V was clipped by 4 bases and J by 6 bases, with 12 bases between them. The data were taken from a study of blood T cell repertoires in COVID-19. At the level of the study: Researchers got acute and convalescent COVID-19 samples from the United States, Italy and Spain. From T cells, B-cell-depleted T cells, or PBMCs came the material, which was cDNA or gDNA.

In the original workflow: Nucleated cell number was recorded as an estimate derived from reference gene primer amplification. Only in-frame clones appear in the TCRdb table, and some are missing; sequencing was by immunoSEQ multiplex PCR. Clone size and V and J calls were adopted from that table, with D and trimming inferred from the DNA. Here the sample spans about 76,000 clones, 80% to 90% being singletons. This TCR derives from a man aged 50 or older with active COVID-19. The sequencing input was peripheral blood. This chain connects TRBV6-4 to TRBJ1-1; D ambiguous. CDR3 in DNA: TGTGCCAGCAGTGTAACCCAAGACTCTGAAGCTTTCTTT. Translating gives CASSVTQDSEAFF.